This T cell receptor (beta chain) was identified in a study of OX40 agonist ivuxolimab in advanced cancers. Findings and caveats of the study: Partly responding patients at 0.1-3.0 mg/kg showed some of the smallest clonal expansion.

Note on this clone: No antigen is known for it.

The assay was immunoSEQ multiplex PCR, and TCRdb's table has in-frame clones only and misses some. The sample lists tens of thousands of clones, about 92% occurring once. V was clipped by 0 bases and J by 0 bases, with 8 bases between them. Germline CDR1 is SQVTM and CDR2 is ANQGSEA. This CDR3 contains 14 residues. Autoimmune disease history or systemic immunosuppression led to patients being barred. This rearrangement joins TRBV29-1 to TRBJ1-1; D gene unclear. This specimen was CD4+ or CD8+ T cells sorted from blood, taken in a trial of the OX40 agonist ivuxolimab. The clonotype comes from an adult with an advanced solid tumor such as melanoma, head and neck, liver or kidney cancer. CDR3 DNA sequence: TGCAGCGTTGAAGATGGGGAGATGAACACTGAAGCTTTCTTT. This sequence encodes CSVEDGEMNTEAFF.